This T cell receptor (beta chain) came from a study of T-cell reconstitution after alpha-beta-depleted transplantation in children. V was cut by 0 bases and J by 3 bases, with 6 bases left in between. The germline V gene encodes CDR1 SGHRS and CDR2 YFSETQ. This CDR3 spans 13 amino acids. Using unique molecular identifiers, the investigators prepared the TCRbeta library. TCRdb redid the calling of the PCR reads with MiXCR, one entry per CDR3 protein. The profile shows 780,000 or so distinct CDR3 sequences, about 15% of them singletons. This clonotype was detected only a few times. The source was PBMCs, mostly from graft donor cells, collected 360 days after TCRalphabeta/CD19-depleted stem cell transplant. V usage is TRBV5-1 and J usage is TRBJ2-5; tentatively, D is TRBD1 (5 bases). The sequence was obtained from a male patient aged 10 to 17 who had a stem cell transplant for acute lymphoblastic leukemia, so the T cells may come from the graft donor. The CDR3 here is CASSLVDKETQYF. The CDR3 region has the DNA TGCGCCAGCAGCTTGGTGGACAAAGAGACCCAGTACTTC.